This TCR beta chain comes out of a study of tumor-infiltrating lymphocytes in primary liver carcinoma. It was from roughly 20-30 mg of unsorted bulk tissue that RNA and DNA were co-extracted. The authors made TCR beta cDNA from approximately 490 ng total RNA with a constant-region primer. Three nested multiplex PCR rounds, a slightly modified ARM-PCR, produced the libraries for TCR beta. The two initial PCR rounds, 9 to 11 cycles each, used TRBV1-TRBV30 forward and C-beta reverse primers. One entry per CDR3 protein results from TCRdb running MiXCR on the multiplex PCR reads. This sample has 35,000 to 40,000 distinct CDR3 sequences, with approximately 82% found just once. The CDR3 contains 16 residues. The J segment lost 5 bases and the V segment lost 3 bases, leaving 6 bases of the junction unmatched. Germline loops: CDR1 LGHNA, CDR2 YNFKEQ. General study points: Compared with blood, tumor repertoires held significantly more in their top 250 clones.

This clonotype has only a few counts. Its antigen is as yet unknown. The sequence was obtained from a man aged 35-49 years with primary liver carcinoma and hepatitis B virus infection. This chain joins TRBV4-2 and TRBJ2-1; 11 bases map to TRBD1. Sequencing was performed on tumor-adjacent normal liver tissue. CDR3 sequence reads: CASSHAGGQGDNEQFF. In nucleotides, the CDR3 is TGTGCCAGCAGCCACGCTGGGGGACAGGGGGACAATGAGCAGTTCTTC.